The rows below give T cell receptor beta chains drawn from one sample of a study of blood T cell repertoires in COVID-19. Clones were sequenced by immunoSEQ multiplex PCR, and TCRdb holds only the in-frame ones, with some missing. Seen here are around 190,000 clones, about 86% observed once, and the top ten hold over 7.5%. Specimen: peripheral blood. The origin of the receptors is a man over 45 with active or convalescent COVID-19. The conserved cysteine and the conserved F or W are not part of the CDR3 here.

ASSSGQGPLYEQY	TRBV28	TRBJ2-7
SVESRDRATEAF	TRBV29-1	TRBJ1-1
ATSRDPGGDSPLH	TRBV15	TRBJ1-6
ASSILSVAGAFEKLF	TRBV19	TRBJ1-4
ATEVPGTGQAEAF	TRBV19	TRBJ1-1
ASSSSAGTGELF	TRBV7-9	TRBJ2-2
ASSFLTEAF	TRBV12-3/TRBV12-4	TRBJ1-1
ASSYSKYSGLYEQY	TRBV6-2/TRBV6-3	TRBJ2-7
ASSSYYEQY	TRBV28	TRBJ2-7
ASSLPRREGRPNTGELF	TRBV5-1	TRBJ2-2
ASRDRGNSPLH	TRBV6-5	TRBJ1-6
ASSWDRGTDTQY	TRBV7-6	TRBJ2-3
ATSQTGSGGYT	TRBV24-1	TRBJ1-2
ASSLRGQLNSPLH	TRBV27	TRBJ1-6
ASSTGTGTGANVLT	TRBV19	TRBJ2-6
ASSEGLAGGTDTQY	TRBV6-1	TRBJ2-3
SVEQYSYGYT	TRBV29-1	TRBJ1-2
ASSPGPEGTGELF	TRBV13	TRBJ2-2
ATSLGAQETQY	TRBV24-1	TRBJ2-5
ASSLAGTGSGETQY	TRBV5-1	TRBJ2-5
ASSLVYSTNEKLF	TRBV5-1	TRBJ1-4
ASRPGIDGYT	TRBV2	TRBJ1-2
SVEKAGADYGYT	TRBV29-1	TRBJ1-2
ASRPGQGAYEQY	TRBV6-5	TRBJ2-7
ASSQDWGRGEGTYNEQF	TRBV4-1	TRBJ2-1
ASSRRSDSGNTIY	TRBV3-1/TRBV3-2	TRBJ1-3
ASSVGTAYEQY	TRBV5-1	TRBJ2-7
ASSLDSNTEAF	TRBV7-6	TRBJ1-1
ASSLSPSGNTIY	TRBV19	TRBJ1-3
ASSLGSGTEGYNEQF	TRBV7-9	TRBJ2-1
ASTQGETSQPQH	TRBV2	TRBJ1-5
ASSMTGFDEQY	TRBV5-4	TRBJ2-7
ASRSGGGYT	TRBV27	TRBJ1-2
ASSLERPVVGGGEQF	TRBV27	TRBJ2-1
AWSVNTGGTANYGYT	TRBV30	TRBJ1-2
ASSPGTGVQPQH	TRBV6-5	TRBJ1-5
ASRNTPGHLKQETQY	TRBV7-9	TRBJ2-5
ATARRDAGELF	TRBV25-1	TRBJ2-2
ASSRDRVGEQY	TRBV5-6	TRBJ2-7
ASSRDYSGTQY	TRBV4-1	TRBJ2-3
ASSIMGQGTETQY	TRBV19	TRBJ2-5
ASSLETVDNSPLH	TRBV7-2	TRBJ1-6
ASRPGTGAPSYEQY	TRBV27	TRBJ2-7
ASQTGSSYEQY	TRBV28	TRBJ2-7
SASPTPGQGAKNIQY	TRBV20-1	TRBJ2-4
AIKGTSYTGELF	TRBV10-3	TRBJ2-2
ASSVNPVQETQY	TRBV5-1	TRBJ2-5
ASSLVGQGPYEQY	TRBV7-2	TRBJ2-7
AWAGIGQGAYGYT	TRBV30	TRBJ1-2
SVAGTALNNEQF	TRBV29-1	TRBJ2-1
ASSPLAGDVYEQY	TRBV5-1	TRBJ2-7
ASSPGLRQGRDGYT	TRBV5-4	TRBJ1-2
ASSPDREQF	TRBV5-1	TRBJ2-1